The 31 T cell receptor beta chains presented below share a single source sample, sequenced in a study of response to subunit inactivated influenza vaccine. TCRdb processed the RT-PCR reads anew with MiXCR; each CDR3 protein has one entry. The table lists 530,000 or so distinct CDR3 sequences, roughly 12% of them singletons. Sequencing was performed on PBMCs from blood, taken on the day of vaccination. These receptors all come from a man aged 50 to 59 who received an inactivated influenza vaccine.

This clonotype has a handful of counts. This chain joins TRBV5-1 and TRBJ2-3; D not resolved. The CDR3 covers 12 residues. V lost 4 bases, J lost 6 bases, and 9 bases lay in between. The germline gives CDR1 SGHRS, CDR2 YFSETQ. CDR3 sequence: CASSPNQDTQYF. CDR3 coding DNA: TGCGCCAGCAGCCCGAATCAGGATACGCAGTATTTT.

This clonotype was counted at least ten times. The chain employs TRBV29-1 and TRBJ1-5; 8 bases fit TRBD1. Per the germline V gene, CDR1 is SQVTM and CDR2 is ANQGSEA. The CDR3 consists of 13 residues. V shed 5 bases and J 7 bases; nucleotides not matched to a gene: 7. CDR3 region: CSVSTGGGQPQHF. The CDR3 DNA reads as TGCAGCGTTAGTACAGGGGGAGGACAGCCCCAGCATTTT.

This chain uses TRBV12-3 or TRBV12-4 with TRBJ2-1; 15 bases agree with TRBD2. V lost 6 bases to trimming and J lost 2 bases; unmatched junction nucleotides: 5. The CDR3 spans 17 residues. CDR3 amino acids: CASSPWTSGRAYNEQFF. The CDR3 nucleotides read TGTGCCAGCAGCCCCTGGACTAGCGGGAGGGCCTACAATGAGCAGTTCTTC.

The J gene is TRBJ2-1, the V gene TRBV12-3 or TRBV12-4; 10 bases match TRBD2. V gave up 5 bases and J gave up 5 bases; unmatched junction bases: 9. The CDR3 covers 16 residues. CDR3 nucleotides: TGTGCCAGCAGTCCTCGCATAGCGGGGGGTAACAATGAGCAGTTCTTC. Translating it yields CASSPRIAGGNNEQFF.

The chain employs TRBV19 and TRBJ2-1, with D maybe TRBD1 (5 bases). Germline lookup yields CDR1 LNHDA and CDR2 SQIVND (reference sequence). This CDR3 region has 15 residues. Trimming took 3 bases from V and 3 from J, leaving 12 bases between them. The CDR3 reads CASSINGQGYNEQFF. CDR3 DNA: TGTGCCAGTAGTATCAACGGGCAGGGCTACAATGAGCAGTTCTTC.

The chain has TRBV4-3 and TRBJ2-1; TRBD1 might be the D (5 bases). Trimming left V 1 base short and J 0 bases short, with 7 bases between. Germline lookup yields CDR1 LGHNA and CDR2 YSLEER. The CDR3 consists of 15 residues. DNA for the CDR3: TGCGCCAGCAGCCAAGTTGACAGCTCCTACAATGAGCAGTTCTTC. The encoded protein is CASSQVDSSYNEQFF.

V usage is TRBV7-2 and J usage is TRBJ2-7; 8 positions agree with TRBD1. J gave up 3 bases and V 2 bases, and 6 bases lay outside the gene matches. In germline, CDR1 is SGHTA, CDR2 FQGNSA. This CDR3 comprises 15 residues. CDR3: CASSLTGGKGYEQYF. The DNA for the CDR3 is TGTGCCAGCAGCTTAACAGGGGGAAAGGGCTACGAGCAGTACTTC.

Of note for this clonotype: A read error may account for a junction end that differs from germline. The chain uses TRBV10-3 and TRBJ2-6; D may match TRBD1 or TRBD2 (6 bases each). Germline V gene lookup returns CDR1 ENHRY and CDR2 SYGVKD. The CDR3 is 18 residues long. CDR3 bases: TGTGCCATCAGTGGGGGGGCCAGAAGGAGCTCTGGGCCCAACGTCCTGACTTTC. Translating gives CAISGGARRSSGPNVLTF.

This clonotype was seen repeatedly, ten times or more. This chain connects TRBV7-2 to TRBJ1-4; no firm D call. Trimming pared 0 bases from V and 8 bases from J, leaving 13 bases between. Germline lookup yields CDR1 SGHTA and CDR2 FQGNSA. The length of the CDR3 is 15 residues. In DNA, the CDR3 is TGTGCCAGCAGCTTAGCGCTACGTAATCGGGAAAAACTGTTTTTT. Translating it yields CASSLALRNREKLFF. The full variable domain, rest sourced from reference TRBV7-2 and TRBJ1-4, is GAGVSQSPSNKVTEKGKDVELRCDPISGHTALYWYRQSLGQGLEFLIYFQGNSAPDKSGLPSDRFSAERTGGSVSTLTIQRTQQEDSAVYLCASSLALRNREKLFFGSGTQLSVL.

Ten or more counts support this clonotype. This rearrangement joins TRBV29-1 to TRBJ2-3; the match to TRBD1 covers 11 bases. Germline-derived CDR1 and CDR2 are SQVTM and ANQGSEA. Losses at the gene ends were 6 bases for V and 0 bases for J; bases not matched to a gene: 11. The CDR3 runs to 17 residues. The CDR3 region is CSVAGTGGGSSTDTQYF. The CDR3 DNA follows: TGCAGCGTCGCCGGGACAGGGGGGGGGTCTAGCACAGATACGCAGTATTTT.

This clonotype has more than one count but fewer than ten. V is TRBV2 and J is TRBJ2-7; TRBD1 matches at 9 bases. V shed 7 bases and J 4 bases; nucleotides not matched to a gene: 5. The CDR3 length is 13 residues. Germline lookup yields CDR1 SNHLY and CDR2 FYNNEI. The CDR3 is CASIGQGTYEQYF. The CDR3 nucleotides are TGTGCCAGCATCGGACAGGGGACTTACGAGCAGTACTTC.

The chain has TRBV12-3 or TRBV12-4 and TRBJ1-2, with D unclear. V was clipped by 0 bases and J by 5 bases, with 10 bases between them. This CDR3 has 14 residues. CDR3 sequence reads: CASSLASNGYGYTF. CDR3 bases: TGTGCCAGCAGTTTAGCCAGTAATGGGTATGGCTACACCTTC.

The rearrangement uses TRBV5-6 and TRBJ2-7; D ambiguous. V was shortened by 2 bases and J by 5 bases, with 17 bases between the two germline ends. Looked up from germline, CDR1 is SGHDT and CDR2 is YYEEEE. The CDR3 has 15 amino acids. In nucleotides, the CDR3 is TGTGCCAGCAGCTTCATTGGCGCTGTGGGGAACGAGCAGTACTTC. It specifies CASSFIGAVGNEQYF. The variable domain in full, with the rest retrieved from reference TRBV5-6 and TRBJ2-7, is DAGVTQSPTHLIKTRGQQVTLRCSPKSGHDTVSWYQQALGQGPQFIFQYYEEEERQRGNFPDRFSGHQFPNYSSELNVNALLLGDSALYLCASSFIGAVGNEQYFGPGTRLTVT.

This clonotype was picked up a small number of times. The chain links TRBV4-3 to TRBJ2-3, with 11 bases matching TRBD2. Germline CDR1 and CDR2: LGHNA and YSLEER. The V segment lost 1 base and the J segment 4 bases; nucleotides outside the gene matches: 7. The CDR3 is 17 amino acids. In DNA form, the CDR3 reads TGCGCCAGCAGCCAAGCTACTAGCGGGAGTGGTGCAGATACGCAGTATTTT. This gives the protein CASSQATSGSGADTQYF.

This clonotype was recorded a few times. The CDR3 DNA is TGTGCCAGCAGTTTGGTAGGGTCAACCTACGAGCAGTACTTC. This encodes CASSLVGSTYEQYF. The chain links TRBV28 to TRBJ2-7; D is unresolved. The V end lost 3 bases, the J end lost 2 bases, and 11 bases lay between the germline ends. The CDR3 contains 14 residues. From germline, CDR1 is MDHEN and CDR2 SYDVKM. Full variable domain (remainder filled in from reference TRBV28 and TRBJ2-7): DVKVTQSSRYLVKRTGEKVFLECVQDMDHENMFWYRQDPGLGLRLIYFSYDVKMKEKGDIPEGYSVSREKKERFSLILESASTNQTSMYLCASSLVGSTYEQYFGPGTRLTVT.

This CDR3 reads CASSLLSSGGDEQFF. CDR3 bases: TGCGCCAGCAGCTTGTTGTCTAGCGGGGGAGATGAGCAGTTCTTC. V usage is TRBV5-1 and J usage is TRBJ2-1; 10 bases align to TRBD2. Germline-derived CDR1 and CDR2 are SGHRS and YFSETQ. Trimming at V came to 1 base and at J to 8 bases, leaving 6 bases not matched to a gene. The CDR3 is made up of 15 amino acids. The complete variable domain, with remaining parts taken from reference TRBV5-1 and TRBJ2-1, reads KAGVTQTPRYLIKTRGQQVTLSCSPISGHRSVSWYQQTPGQGLQFLFEYFSETQRNKGNFPGRFSGRQFSNSRSEMNVSTLELGDSALYLCASSLLSSGGDEQFFGPGTRLTVL.

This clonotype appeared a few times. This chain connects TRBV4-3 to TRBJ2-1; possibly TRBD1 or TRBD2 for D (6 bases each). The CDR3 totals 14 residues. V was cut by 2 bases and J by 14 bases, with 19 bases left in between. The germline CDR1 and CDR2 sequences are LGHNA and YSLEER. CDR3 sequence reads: CASSQRVGGYGKFF. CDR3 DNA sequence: TGCGCCAGCAGCCAACGAGTGGGGGGCTATGGAAAGTTCTTC.

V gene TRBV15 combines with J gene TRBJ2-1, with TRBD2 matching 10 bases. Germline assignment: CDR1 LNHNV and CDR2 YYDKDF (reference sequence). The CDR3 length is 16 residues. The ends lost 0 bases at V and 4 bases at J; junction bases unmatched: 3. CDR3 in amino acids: CATSREASGSYNEQFF. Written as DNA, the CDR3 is TGTGCCACCAGCAGAGAGGCTAGCGGGAGTTACAATGAGCAGTTCTTC. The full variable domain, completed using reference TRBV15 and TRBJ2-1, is DAMVIQNPRYQVTQFGKPVTLSCSQTLNHNVMYWYQQKSSQAPKLLFHYYDKDFNNEADTPDNFQSRRPNTSFCFLDIRSPGLGDTAMYLCATSREASGSYNEQFFGPGTRLTVL.

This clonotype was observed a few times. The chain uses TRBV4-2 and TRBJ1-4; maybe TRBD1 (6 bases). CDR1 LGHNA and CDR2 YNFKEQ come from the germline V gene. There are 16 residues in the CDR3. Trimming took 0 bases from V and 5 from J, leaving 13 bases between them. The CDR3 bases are TGTGCCAGCAGCCAAGATTCAGGGGCAAGAAATGAAAAACTGTTTTTT. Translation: CASSQDSGARNEKLFF.

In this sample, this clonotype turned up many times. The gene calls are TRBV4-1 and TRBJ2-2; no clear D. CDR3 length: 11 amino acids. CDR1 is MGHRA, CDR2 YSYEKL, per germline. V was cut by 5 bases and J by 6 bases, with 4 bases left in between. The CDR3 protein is CASSSPGELFF. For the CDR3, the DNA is TGCGCCAGCAGCTCCCCCGGGGAGCTGTTTTTT.

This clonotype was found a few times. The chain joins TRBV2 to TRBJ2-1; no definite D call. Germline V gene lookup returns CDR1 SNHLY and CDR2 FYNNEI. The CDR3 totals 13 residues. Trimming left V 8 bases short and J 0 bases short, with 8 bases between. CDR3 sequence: CASGQSSYNEQFF. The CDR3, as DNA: TGTGCCAGCGGGCAAAGCTCCTACAATGAGCAGTTCTTC.

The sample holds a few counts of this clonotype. The CDR3 here is CASSSILGEAEAFF. Written as DNA, the CDR3 is TGTGCCAGCAGTTCCATTCTAGGGGAGGCTGAAGCTTTCTTT. V usage is TRBV28 and J usage is TRBJ1-1, with D possibly TRBD1 on 5 matching bases. The V gene lost 4 bases and the J gene lost 6 bases, with 15 bases spanning the gap. Germline-derived CDR1 and CDR2 are MDHEN and SYDVKM. The CDR3 is made up of 14 amino acids.

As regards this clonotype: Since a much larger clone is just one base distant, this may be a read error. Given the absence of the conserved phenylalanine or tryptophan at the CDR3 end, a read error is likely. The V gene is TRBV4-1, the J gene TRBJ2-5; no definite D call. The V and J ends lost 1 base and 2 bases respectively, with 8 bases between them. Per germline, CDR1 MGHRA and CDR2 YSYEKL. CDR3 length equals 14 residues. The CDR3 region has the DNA TGCGCCAGCAGCCAAGTGGGTCGACAAGAGACCCAGTACTCC. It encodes CASSQVGRQETQYS.

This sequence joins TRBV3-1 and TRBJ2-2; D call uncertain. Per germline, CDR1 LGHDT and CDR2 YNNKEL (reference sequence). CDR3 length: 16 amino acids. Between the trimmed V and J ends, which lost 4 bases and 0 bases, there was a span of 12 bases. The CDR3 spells CASSPIGRANTGELFF. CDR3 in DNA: TGTGCCAGCAGCCCCATTGGACGAGCGAACACCGGGGAGCTGTTTTTT.

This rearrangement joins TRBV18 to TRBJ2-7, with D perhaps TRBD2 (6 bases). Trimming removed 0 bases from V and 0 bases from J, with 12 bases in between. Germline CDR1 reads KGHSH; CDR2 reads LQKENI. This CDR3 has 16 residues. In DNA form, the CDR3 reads TGTGCCAGCTCACCACCGGGACTGGGGGGCTCCTACGAGCAGTACTTC. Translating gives CASSPPGLGGSYEQYF.

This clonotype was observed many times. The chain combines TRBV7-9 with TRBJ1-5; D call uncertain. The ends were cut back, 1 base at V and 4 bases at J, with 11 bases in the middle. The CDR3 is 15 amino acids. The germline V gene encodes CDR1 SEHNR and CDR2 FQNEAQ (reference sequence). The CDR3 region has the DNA TGTGCCAGCAGCTTAGGCGCAGGACCTAATCAGCCCCAGCATTTT. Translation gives CASSLGAGPNQPQHF. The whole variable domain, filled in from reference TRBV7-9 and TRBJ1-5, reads DTGVSQNPRHKITKRGQNVTFRCDPISEHNRLYWYRQTLGQGPEFLTYFQNEAQLEKSRLLSDRFSAERPKGSFSTLEIQRTEQGDSAMYLCASSLGAGPNQPQHFGDGTRLSIL.

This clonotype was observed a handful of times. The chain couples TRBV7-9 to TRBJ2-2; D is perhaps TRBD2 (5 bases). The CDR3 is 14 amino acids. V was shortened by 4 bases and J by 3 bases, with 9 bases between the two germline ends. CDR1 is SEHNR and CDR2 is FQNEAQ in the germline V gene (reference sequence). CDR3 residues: CASSSPSYTGELFF. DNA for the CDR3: TGTGCCAGCAGCTCTCCTAGCTACACCGGGGAGCTGTTTTTT.

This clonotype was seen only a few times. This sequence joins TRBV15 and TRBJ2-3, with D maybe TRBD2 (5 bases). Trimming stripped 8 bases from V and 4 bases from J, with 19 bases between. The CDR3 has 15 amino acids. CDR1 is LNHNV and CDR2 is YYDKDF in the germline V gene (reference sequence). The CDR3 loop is CATSRTGMQADTQYF. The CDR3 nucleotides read TGTGCCACCTCCAGAACCGGGATGCAAGCAGATACGCAGTATTTT.

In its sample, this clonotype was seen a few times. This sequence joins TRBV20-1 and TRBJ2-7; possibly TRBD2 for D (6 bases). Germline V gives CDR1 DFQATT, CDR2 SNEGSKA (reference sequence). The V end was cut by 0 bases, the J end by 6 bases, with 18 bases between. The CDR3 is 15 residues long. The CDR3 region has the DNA TGCAGTGCTAGAGATATGGGCGAGCGGGTAGGCGAGCAGTACTTC. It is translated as CSARDMGERVGEQYF.

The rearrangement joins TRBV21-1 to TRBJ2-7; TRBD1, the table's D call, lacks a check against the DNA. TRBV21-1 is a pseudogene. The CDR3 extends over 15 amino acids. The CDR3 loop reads CASSKVTGEVNEQYF. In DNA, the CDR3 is TGTGCCAGCAGCAAGGTAACAGGGGAGGTAAACGAGCAGTACTTC.

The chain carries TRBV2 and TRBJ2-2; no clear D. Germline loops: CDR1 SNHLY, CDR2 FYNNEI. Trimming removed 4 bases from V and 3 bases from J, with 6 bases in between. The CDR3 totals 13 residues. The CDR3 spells CASSADYTGELFF. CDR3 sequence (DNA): TGTGCCAGCAGTGCAGATTACACCGGGGAGCTGTTTTTT.